This T cell receptor (beta chain) comes out of a study of T cell changes during pregnancy in multiple sclerosis. The CDR3 has 17 amino acids. V shed 1 base and J shed 0 bases, with 10 bases lying between them. In germline, CDR1 is SGHAT, CDR2 FQNNGV. Clones were sequenced by immunoSEQ multiplex PCR, and TCRdb holds only the in-frame ones, with some missing. The sample holds 74,000 or so clones, roughly nine tenths seen once. This clone was recorded only once. The chain combines TRBV11-2 with TRBJ2-6; no clear D gene. This TCR derives from a female donor with multiple sclerosis, enrolled in a pregnancy study. The material sequenced was CD4+ T cells from peripheral blood mononuclear cells, taken before pregnancy. The CDR3: CASSLGPGYSGANVLTF. In DNA form, the CDR3 reads TGTGCCAGCAGCTTAGGGCCAGGCTACTCTGGGGCCAACGTCCTGACTTTC.